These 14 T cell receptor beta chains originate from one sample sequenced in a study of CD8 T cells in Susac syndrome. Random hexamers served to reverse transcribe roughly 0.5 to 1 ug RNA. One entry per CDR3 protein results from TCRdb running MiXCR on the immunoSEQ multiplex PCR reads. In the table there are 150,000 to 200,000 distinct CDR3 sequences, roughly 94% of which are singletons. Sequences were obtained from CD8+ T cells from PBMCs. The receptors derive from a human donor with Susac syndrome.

The CDR3 sequence: CSARDRVPGELFF. The CDR3 bases are TGCAGTGCTAGAGACAGGGTCCCCGGGGAGCTGTTTTTT. This rearrangement joins TRBV20-1 to TRBJ2-2, with D perhaps matching TRBD1 (5 bases). CDR1 and CDR2 from the germline V gene are DFQATT and SNEGSKA (reference sequence). CDR3 size: 13 residues. The V end lost 0 bases, the J end lost 6 bases, and 8 bases lay between the germline ends.

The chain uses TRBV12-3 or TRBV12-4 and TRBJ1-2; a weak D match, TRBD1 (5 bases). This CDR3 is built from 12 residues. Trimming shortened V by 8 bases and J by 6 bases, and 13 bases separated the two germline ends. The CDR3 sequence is CASGGGTDGYTF. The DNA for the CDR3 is TGTGCCAGCGGAGGAGGGACGGATGGCTACACCTTC.

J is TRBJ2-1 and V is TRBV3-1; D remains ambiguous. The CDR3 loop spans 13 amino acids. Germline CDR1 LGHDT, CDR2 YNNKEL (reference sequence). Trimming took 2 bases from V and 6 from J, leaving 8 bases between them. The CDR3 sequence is CASSQFGVNEQFF. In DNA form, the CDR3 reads TGTGCCAGCAGCCAATTCGGCGTCAATGAGCAGTTCTTC.

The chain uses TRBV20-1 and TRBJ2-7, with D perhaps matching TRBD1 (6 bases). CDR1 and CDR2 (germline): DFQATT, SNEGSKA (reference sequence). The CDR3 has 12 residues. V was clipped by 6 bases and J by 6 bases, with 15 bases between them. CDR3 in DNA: TGCAGTGCCCTAATCGAGGGGGTCGAGCAGTACTTC. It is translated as CSALIEGVEQYF.

Written as DNA, the CDR3 is TGCGCCAGCAGCCAAGCACAGGGGTTAGGGTACGAGCAGTACTTC. Protein product: CASSQAQGLGYEQYF. The chain has TRBV4-1 and TRBJ2-7; the match to TRBD1 covers 7 bases. The germline gives CDR1 MGHRA, CDR2 YSYEKL. The CDR3 contains 15 residues. The V segment lost 1 base and the J segment 4 bases; nucleotides outside the gene matches: 7.

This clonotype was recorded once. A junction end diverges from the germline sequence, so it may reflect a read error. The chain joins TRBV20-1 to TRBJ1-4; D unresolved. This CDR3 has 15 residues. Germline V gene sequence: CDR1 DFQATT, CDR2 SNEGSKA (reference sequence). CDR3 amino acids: CSTRDRESTNEKLFF. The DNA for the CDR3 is TGCAGTACTAGAGACCGGGAATCAACTAATGAAAAACTGTTTTTT.

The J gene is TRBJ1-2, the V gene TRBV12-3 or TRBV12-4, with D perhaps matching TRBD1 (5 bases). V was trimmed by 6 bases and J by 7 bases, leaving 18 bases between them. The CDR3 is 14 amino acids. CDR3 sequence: CASRSGGVLGGYTF. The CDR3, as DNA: TGTGCCAGCAGATCTGGGGGGGTTCTGGGTGGCTACACCTTC.

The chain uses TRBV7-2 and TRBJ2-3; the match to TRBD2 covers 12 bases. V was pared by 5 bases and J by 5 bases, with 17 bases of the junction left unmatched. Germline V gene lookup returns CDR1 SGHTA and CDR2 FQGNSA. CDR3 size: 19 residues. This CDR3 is CASSLKITTSGSGEDTQYF. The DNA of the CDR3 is TGTGCCAGCAGCCTAAAAATAACGACTAGCGGGAGTGGGGAAGATACGCAGTATTTT. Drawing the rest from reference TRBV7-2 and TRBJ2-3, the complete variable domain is GAGVSQSPSNKVTEKGKDVELRCDPISGHTALYWYRQSLGQGLEFLIYFQGNSAPDKSGLPSDRFSAERTGGSVSTLTIQRTQQEDSAVYLCASSLKITTSGSGEDTQYFGPGTRLTVL.

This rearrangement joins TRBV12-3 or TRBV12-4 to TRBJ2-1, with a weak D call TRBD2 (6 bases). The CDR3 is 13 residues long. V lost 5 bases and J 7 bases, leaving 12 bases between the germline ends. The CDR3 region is CASSPGRLNEQFF. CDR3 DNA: TGTGCCAGCAGTCCCGGGAGACTTAATGAGCAGTTCTTC.

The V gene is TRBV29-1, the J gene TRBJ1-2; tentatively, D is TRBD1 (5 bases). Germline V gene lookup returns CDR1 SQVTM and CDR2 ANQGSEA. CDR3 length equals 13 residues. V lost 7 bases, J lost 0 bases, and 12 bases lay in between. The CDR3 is CSDGGGSNYGYTF. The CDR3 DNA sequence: TGCAGCGACGGGGGGGGATCTAACTATGGCTACACCTTC. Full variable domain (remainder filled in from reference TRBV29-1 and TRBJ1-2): SAVISQKPSRDICQRGTSLTIQCQVDSQVTMMFWYRQQPGQSLTLIATANQGSEATYESGFVIDKFPISRPNLTFSTLTVSNMSPEDSSIYLCSDGGGSNYGYTFGSGTRLTVV.

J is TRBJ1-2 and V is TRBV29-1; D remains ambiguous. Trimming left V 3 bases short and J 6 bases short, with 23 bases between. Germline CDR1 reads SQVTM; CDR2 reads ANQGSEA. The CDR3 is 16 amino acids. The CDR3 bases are TGCAGCGTTGAGATTTGGGTGGCAGACGAGGTCGATGGCTACACCTTC. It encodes CSVEIWVADEVDGYTF. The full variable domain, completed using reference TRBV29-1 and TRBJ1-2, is SAVISQKPSRDICQRGTSLTIQCQVDSQVTMMFWYRQQPGQSLTLIATANQGSEATYESGFVIDKFPISRPNLTFSTLTVSNMSPEDSSIYLCSVEIWVADEVDGYTFGSGTRLTVV.

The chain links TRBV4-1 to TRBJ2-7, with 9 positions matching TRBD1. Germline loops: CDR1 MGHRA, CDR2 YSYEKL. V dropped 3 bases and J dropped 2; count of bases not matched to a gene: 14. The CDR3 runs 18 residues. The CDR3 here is CASSQILSGTGSPYEQYF. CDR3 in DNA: TGCGCCAGCAGCCAGATCCTATCAGGGACAGGGTCTCCCTACGAGCAGTACTTC.

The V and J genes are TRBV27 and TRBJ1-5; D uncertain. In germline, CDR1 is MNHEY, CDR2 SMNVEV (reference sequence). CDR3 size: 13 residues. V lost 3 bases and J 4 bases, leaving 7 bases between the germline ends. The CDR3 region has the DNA TGTGCCAGCAGTTTGGGTCGGAATCAGCCCCAGCATTTT. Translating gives CASSLGRNQPQHF.

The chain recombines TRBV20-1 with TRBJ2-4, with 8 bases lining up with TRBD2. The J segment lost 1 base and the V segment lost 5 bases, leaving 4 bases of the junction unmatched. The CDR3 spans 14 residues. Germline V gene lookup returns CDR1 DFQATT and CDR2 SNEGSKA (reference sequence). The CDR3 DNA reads TGCAGTGCTGCGGGAGGAATGGCCAAAAACATTCAGTACTTC. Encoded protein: CSAAGGMAKNIQYF.